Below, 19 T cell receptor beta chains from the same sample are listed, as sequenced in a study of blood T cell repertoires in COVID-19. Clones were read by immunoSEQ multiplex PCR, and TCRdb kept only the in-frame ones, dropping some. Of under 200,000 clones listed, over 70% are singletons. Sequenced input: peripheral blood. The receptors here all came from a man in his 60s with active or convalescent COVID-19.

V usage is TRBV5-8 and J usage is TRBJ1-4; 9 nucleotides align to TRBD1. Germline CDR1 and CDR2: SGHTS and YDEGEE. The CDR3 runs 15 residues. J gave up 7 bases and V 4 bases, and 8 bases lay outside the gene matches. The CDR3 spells CASSLDRGAGEKLFF. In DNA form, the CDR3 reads TGTGCCAGCAGCCTGGACAGGGGAGCGGGTGAAAAACTGTTTTTT.

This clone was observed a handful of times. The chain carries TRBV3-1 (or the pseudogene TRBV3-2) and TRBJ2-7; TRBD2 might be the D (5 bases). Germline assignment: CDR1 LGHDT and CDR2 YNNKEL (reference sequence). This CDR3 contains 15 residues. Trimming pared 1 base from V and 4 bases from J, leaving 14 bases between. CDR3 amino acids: CASSQGRQSAYEQYF. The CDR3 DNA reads TGTGCCAGCAGCCAAGGGAGGCAGTCAGCGTACGAGCAGTACTTC.

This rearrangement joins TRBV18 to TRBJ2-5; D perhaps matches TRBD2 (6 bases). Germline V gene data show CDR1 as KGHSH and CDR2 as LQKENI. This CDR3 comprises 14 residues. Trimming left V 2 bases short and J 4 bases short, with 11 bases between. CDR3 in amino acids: CASSPGVGRETQYF. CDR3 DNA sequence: TGTGCCAGCTCACCAGGGGTCGGGAGAGAGACCCAGTACTTC.

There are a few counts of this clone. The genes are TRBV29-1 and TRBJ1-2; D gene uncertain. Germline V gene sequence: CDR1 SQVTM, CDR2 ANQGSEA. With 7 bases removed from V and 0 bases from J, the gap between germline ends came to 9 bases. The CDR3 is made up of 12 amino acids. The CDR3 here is CSGAITNYGYTF. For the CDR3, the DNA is TGCAGCGGAGCAATAACTAACTATGGCTACACCTTC. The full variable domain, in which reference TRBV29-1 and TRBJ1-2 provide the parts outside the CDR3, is SAVISQKPSRDICQRGTSLTIQCQVDSQVTMMFWYRQQPGQSLTLIATANQGSEATYESGFVIDKFPISRPNLTFSTLTVSNMSPEDSSIYLCSGAITNYGYTFGSGTRLTVV.

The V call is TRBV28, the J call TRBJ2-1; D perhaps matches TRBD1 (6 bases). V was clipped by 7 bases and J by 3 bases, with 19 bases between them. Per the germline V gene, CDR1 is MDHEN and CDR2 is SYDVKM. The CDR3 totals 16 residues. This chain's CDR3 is CASTSGGQTNYNEQFF. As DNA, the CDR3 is TGTGCCAGCACCTCTGGCGGACAGACAAACTACAATGAGCAGTTCTTC.

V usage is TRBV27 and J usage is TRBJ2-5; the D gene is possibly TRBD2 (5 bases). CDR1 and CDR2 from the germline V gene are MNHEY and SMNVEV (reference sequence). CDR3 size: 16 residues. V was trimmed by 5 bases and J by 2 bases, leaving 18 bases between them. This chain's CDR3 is CASSPYPTRVQETQYF. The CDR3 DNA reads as TGTGCCAGCAGTCCCTACCCCACTAGGGTTCAAGAGACCCAGTACTTC.

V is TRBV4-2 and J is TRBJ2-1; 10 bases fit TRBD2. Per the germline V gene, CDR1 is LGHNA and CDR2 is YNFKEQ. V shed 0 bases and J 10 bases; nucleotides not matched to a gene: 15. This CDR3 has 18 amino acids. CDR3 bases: TGTGCCAGCAGCCAAGATTTGATGTCTAGCGGGAGTCTTGGGGAGCAGTTCTTC. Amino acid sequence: CASSQDLMSSGSLGEQFF.

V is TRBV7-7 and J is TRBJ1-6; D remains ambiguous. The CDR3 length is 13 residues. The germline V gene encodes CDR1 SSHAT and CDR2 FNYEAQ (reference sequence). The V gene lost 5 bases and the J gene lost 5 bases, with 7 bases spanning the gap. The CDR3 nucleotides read TGTGCCAGCAGCCCTAGCCATAATTCACCCCTCCACTTT. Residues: CASSPSHNSPLHF.

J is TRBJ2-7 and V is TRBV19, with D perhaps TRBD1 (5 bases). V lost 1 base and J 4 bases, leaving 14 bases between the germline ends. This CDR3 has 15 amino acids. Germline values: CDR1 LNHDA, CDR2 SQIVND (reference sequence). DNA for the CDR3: TGTGCCAGTAGTATAGTTCGGCAGGGTCGGTACGAGCAGTACTTC. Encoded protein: CASSIVRQGRYEQYF.

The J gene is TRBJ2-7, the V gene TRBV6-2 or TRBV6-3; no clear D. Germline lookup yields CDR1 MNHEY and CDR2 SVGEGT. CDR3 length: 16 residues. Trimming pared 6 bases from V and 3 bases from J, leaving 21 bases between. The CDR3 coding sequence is TGTGCCAGCAGCCCTCGGGTTGGAGTGGGTATCTACGAGCAGTACTTC. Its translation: CASSPRVGVGIYEQYF.

The CDR3 protein is CASSSGFNTEAFF. CDR3 nucleotides: TGTGCCAGCAGTTCAGGGTTTAACACTGAAGCTTTCTTT. The genes are TRBV14 and TRBJ1-1; a weak D match, TRBD1 (5 bases). Trimming removed 6 bases at V and 2 bases at J, with 10 bases between. Looked up from germline, CDR1 is SGHDN and CDR2 is FVKESK. There are 13 residues in the CDR3. The full variable domain, its missing parts supplied by reference TRBV14 and TRBJ1-1, is EAGVTQFPSHSVIEKGQTVTLRCDPISGHDNLYWYRRVMGKEIKFLLHFVKESKQDESGMPNNRFLAERTGGTYSTLKVQPAELEDSGVYFCASSSGFNTEAFFGQGTRLTVV.

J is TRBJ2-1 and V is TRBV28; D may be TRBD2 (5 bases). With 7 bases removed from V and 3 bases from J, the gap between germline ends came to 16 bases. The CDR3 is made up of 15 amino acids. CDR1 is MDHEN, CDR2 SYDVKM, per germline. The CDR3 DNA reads TGTGCCAGCACCCCGGGGAGAGGTCTCTACAATGAGCAGTTCTTC. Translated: CASTPGRGLYNEQFF.

DNA of the CDR3: TGTGCCAGTAGTCAGAGGGCCATCACTGAAGCTTTCTTT. It yields the protein CASSQRAITEAFF. The genes are TRBV19 and TRBJ1-1; unclear D gene. CDR1 is LNHDA, CDR2 SQIVND, per germline (reference sequence). Deletions cut 5 bases from V and 4 bases from J, with 11 bases between. The CDR3 has 13 residues.

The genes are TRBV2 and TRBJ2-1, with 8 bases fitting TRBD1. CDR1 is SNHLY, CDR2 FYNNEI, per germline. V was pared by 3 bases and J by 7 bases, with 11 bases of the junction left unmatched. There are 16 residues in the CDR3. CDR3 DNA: TGTGCCAGCAGTGAGGGCAGGGGGCGCGGATTGAATGAGCAGTTCTTC. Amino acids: CASSEGRGRGLNEQFF.

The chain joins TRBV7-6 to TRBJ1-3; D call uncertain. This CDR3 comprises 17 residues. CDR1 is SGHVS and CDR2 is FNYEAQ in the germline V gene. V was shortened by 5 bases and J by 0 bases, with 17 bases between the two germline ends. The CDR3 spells CASSPSRGTPSGNTIYF. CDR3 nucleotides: TGTGCCAGCAGCCCTTCTCGGGGTACCCCCTCTGGAAACACCATATATTTT.

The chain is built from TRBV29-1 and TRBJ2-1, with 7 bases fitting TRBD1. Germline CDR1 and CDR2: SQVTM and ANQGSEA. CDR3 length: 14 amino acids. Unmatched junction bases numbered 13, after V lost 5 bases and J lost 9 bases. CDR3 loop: CSVRQGPSYGEQFF. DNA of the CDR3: TGCAGCGTTCGACAGGGACCTTCTTACGGTGAGCAGTTCTTC.

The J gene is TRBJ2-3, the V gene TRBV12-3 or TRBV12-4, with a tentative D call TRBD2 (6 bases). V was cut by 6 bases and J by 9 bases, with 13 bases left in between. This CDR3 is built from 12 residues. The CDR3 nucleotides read TGTGCCAGCAGACGAGCGGGCGCCACGCAGTATTTT. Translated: CASRRAGATQYF.

This CDR3 reads CAWISGFYGYTF. The DNA for the CDR3 is TGTGCCTGGATTTCAGGCTTCTATGGCTACACCTTC. V usage is TRBV30 and J usage is TRBJ1-2, with D unresolved. Looked up from germline, CDR1 is GTSNPN and CDR2 is SVGIG (reference sequence). Between the trimmed V and J ends, which lost 4 bases and 4 bases, there was a span of 10 bases. There are 12 residues in the CDR3.

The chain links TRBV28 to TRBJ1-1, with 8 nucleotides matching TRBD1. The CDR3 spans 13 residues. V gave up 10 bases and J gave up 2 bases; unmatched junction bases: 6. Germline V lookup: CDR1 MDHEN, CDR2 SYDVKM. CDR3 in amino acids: CATGTGHNTEAFF. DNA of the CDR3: TGTGCCACCGGGACAGGCCACAACACTGAAGCTTTCTTT.